This T cell receptor (beta chain) is from a study of Ad26.COV2.S vaccination and SARS-CoV-2 variants. Study information: Ad26.COV2.S shots went into the muscle once or twice, 56 days apart. The study, taken as a whole, reports: There was a possibility that the TCR breadth and depth analyses underestimated total T cell responses.

The treatment: about 20 received Ad26.COV2.S at low or high dose, single or two shots; roughly 5 received placebo; per-sample allocation not given. Day 63 after the first vaccine or placebo injection was the time point for sampling. In the vaccine, an Ad26 vector expressed the SARS-CoV-2 spike of the Wuhan strain. Germline CDR1 is SGHDN and CDR2 is FVKESK. This CDR3 has 16 residues. Trimming left V 0 bases short and J 8 bases short, with 19 bases between. Sequenced by immunoSEQ multiplex PCR; TCRdb stores in-frame clones only, minus some. The profile shows more than 300,000 clones, around 83% of them singletons. About this clone: The target antigen is unknown.

The clonotype originates from a person aged 18-60 years who received the Ad26.COV2.S COVID-19 vaccine or a placebo. The V and J genes are TRBV14 and TRBJ1-1; no definite D call. This specimen was peripheral blood, taken in a trial of Ad26.COV2.S vaccine versus placebo. The CDR3 protein is CASSQDELLAAREAFF. The CDR3 bases are TGTGCCAGCAGCCAAGATGAGCTTTTAGCGGCCAGGGAAGCTTTCTTT.